These 29 T cell receptor beta chains were all obtained from the same sample, sequenced in a study of CD8+ T cells in alopecia areata. After isolation, RNA underwent reverse transcription to generate cDNA as the sequencing template. Produced via immunoSEQ multiplex PCR; TCRdb's table is partial and in-frame only. The sample shows fewer than 250,000 clones, approximately 45% of them seen only once. Treatment: oral pan-JAK inhibitor, 5-10 mg twice daily. The specimen was CD4+ T cells sorted from blood, collected between weeks 36 and 40, from a patient treated with tofacitinib. All receptors come from a human donor with alopecia areata.

This chain uses TRBV5-1 with TRBJ2-3; 13 positions agree with TRBD2. V shed 4 bases and J 3 bases; nucleotides not matched to a gene: 5. In germline, CDR1 is SGHRS, CDR2 YFSETQ. The CDR3 sequence is 16 residues long. CDR3 sequence reads: CASSPRTSGRTDTQYF. The CDR3 DNA follows: TGCGCCAGCAGCCCGCGGACTAGCGGGAGAACAGATACGCAGTATTTT. Supplemented by reference TRBV5-1 and TRBJ2-3, the full variable domain reads KAGVTQTPRYLIKTRGQQVTLSCSPISGHRSVSWYQQTPGQGLQFLFEYFSETQRNKGNFPGRFSGRQFSNSRSEMNVSTLELGDSALYLCASSPRTSGRTDTQYFGPGTRLTVL.

The V gene is TRBV4-2, the J gene TRBJ2-3; D remains ambiguous. The CDR3 runs 13 residues. Germline CDR1 reads LGHNA; CDR2 reads YNFKEQ. Trimming shortened V by 0 bases and J by 6 bases, and 7 bases separated the two germline ends. CDR3 protein: CASSQESRDTQYF. The CDR3, as DNA: TGTGCCAGCAGCCAAGAAAGTCGCGATACGCAGTATTTT.

The rearrangement uses TRBV5-1 and TRBJ2-3; weak D call: TRBD1 (5 bases). Trimming left V 5 bases short and J 4 bases short, with 17 bases between. CDR3 length: 15 amino acids. The germline V gene has CDR1 SGHRS and CDR2 YFSETQ. This chain's CDR3 is CASSPRGQQADTQYF. CDR3 nucleotides: TGCGCCAGCAGTCCGCGCGGTCAACAGGCAGATACGCAGTATTTT.

This clone was detected only a few times. This sequence joins TRBV4-1 and TRBJ2-5, with TRBD2 matching over 14 bases. Trimming at V came to 4 bases and at J to 4 bases, leaving 8 bases not matched to a gene. CDR1 is MGHRA, CDR2 YSYEKL, per germline. The CDR3 is made up of 17 amino acids. The CDR3 region is CASSPQTSGRAGETQYF. In DNA form, the CDR3 reads TGCGCCAGCAGCCCACAGACTAGCGGGAGGGCCGGAGAGACCCAGTACTTC.

This chain connects TRBV7-2 to TRBJ2-7, with D unclear. The germline V gene has CDR1 SGHTA and CDR2 FQGNSA. The CDR3 is 13 amino acids. V was clipped by 2 bases and J by 1 base, with 6 bases between them. The CDR3 here is CASSLSRSYEQYF. In DNA, the CDR3 is TGTGCCAGCAGCTTATCTAGGTCCTACGAGCAGTACTTC.

This chain joins TRBV20-1 and TRBJ1-2; tentative D call: TRBD1 (5 bases). V lost 3 bases and J lost 6, with 8 bases in between. This CDR3 comprises 11 residues. CDR1 and CDR2 (germline): DFQATT, SNEGSKA (reference sequence). This CDR3 is CSASQGHGYTF. The CDR3 DNA reads TGCAGTGCTAGTCAGGGACATGGCTACACCTTC.

The V gene is TRBV7-9, the J gene TRBJ2-7, with 7 bases identical to TRBD2. CDR1 is SEHNR, CDR2 FQNEAQ, per germline (reference sequence). V dropped 2 bases and J dropped 7; count of bases not matched to a gene: 8. The CDR3 consists of 14 residues. The DNA of the CDR3 is TGTGCCAGCAGCTTAATGGGAGGGACGAGGGAGCAGTACTTC. Translated, it gives CASSLMGGTREQYF. Full variable domain (outside the CDR3, taken from reference TRBV7-9 and TRBJ2-7): DTGVSQNPRHKITKRGQNVTFRCDPISEHNRLYWYRQTLGQGPEFLTYFQNEAQLEKSRLLSDRFSAERPKGSFSTLEIQRTEQGDSAMYLCASSLMGGTREQYFGPGTRLTVT.

J is TRBJ2-5 and V is TRBV6-1; 8 nucleotides line up with TRBD1. With 4 bases clipped from V and 7 bases from J, the junction kept 11 bases outside the gene matches. Germline V gene data show CDR1 as MNHNS and CDR2 as SASEGT. The CDR3 has 15 amino acids. The CDR3 spells CASSADRGIRGTQYF. The CDR3, as DNA: TGTGCCAGCAGTGCTGACAGGGGAATCCGAGGGACCCAGTACTTC.

This clone was seen only a few times. V usage is TRBV30 and J usage is TRBJ1-1, with a weak D call TRBD1 (5 bases). Trimming left V 4 bases short and J 4 bases short, with 10 bases between. Per the germline V gene, CDR1 is GTSNPN and CDR2 is SVGIG (reference sequence). This CDR3 has 12 amino acids. The CDR3 DNA reads as TGTGCCTGGAAGGGGTTTGGCACTGAAGCTTTCTTT. Translating gives CAWKGFGTEAFF.

The chain links TRBV5-1 to TRBJ2-1, with TRBD2 matching over 10 bases. Germline assignment: CDR1 SGHRS and CDR2 YFSETQ. Trimming cost V 0 bases and J 7 bases; bases outside gene matches: 7. CDR3 length: 16 amino acids. CDR3 DNA: TGCGCCAGCAGCTTGGACGGACTAGCGGCCTCTAATGAGCAGTTCTTC. Translating it yields CASSLDGLAASNEQFF. Supplemented by reference TRBV5-1 and TRBJ2-1, the full variable domain reads KAGVTQTPRYLIKTRGQQVTLSCSPISGHRSVSWYQQTPGQGLQFLFEYFSETQRNKGNFPGRFSGRQFSNSRSEMNVSTLELGDSALYLCASSLDGLAASNEQFFGPGTRLTVL.

This clone was counted only a few times. The chain links TRBV5-1 to TRBJ2-3; no firm D call. V gave up 0 bases and J gave up 1 base, with 9 bases separating them. The germline V gene has CDR1 SGHRS and CDR2 YFSETQ. This CDR3 region has 15 residues. CDR3 loop: CASSLGPSRTDTQYF. CDR3 nucleotides: TGCGCCAGCAGCTTGGGCCCCAGCCGCACAGATACGCAGTATTTT.

This clone was recorded a few times. The rearrangement joins TRBV2 to TRBJ2-2; TRBD1 agrees at 8 bases. CDR3 length equals 16 residues. Looked up from germline, CDR1 is SNHLY and CDR2 is FYNNEI. Trimming cost V 7 bases and J 2 bases; bases outside gene matches: 9. Here the CDR3 DNA reads TGTGCCAGCATGGAAGGCAGGGGGCTAAACACCGGGGAGCTGTTTTTT. Protein sequence: CASMEGRGLNTGELFF. The full variable domain, rest sourced from reference TRBV2 and TRBJ2-2, is EPEVTQTPSHQVTQMGQEVILRCVPISNHLYFYWYRQILGQKVEFLVSFYNNEISEKSEIFDDQFSVERPDGSNFTLKIRSTKLEDSAMYFCASMEGRGLNTGELFFGEGSRLTVL.

The V gene is TRBV29-1, the J gene TRBJ2-3; possible D gene TRBD2, 5 bases. CDR1 is SQVTM, CDR2 ANQGSEA, per germline. The CDR3 contains 15 residues. Trimming stripped 6 bases from V and 0 bases from J, with 16 bases between. CDR3 sequence reads: CSVIERTLSTDTQYF. Here the CDR3 DNA reads TGCAGCGTAATAGAAAGGACTCTTAGCACAGATACGCAGTATTTT.

This clone appeared a few times. V gene TRBV6-5 combines with J gene TRBJ2-1; D gene uncertain. The germline gives CDR1 MNHEY, CDR2 SVGAGI. The CDR3 runs 15 residues. Trimming took off 6 bases at V and 0 bases at J, with 12 bases between the two ends. The CDR3 loop reads CASSPTVISYNEQFF. CDR3 in DNA: TGTGCCAGCAGCCCTACTGTGATCTCCTACAATGAGCAGTTCTTC.

The chain links TRBV29-1 to TRBJ1-2; a weak D match, TRBD1 (5 bases). The CDR3 loop spans 13 amino acids. Germline-derived CDR1 and CDR2 are SQVTM and ANQGSEA. The V end was cut by 8 bases, the J end by 5 bases, with 18 bases between. The CDR3 DNA sequence: TGCAGCTCAACCTCGGGGGGTAGTTATGGCTACACCTTC. Amino acids: CSSTSGGSYGYTF.

V and J are TRBV28 and TRBJ2-3; D is unresolved. The CDR3 spans 13 residues. Trimming removed 2 bases at V and 2 bases at J, with 5 bases between. CDR1 and CDR2 from the germline V gene are MDHEN and SYDVKM. The CDR3 sequence: CASSLRPTDTQYF. The CDR3 DNA follows: TGTGCCAGCAGTTTACGCCCCACAGATACGCAGTATTTT.

This clone was seen more than once but under ten times. V is TRBV19 and J is TRBJ1-2; D call uncertain. Germline-derived CDR1 and CDR2 are LNHDA and SQIVND (reference sequence). CDR3 length: 13 residues. Between the trimmed V and J ends, which lost 7 bases and 6 bases, there was a span of 15 bases. CDR3 amino acids: CASKKEGRDGYTF. CDR3 nucleotides: TGTGCCAGTAAGAAGGAGGGAAGAGATGGCTACACCTTC.

The V and J genes are TRBV7-2 and TRBJ2-1, with a possible D match to TRBD2 (6 bases). This CDR3 region has 13 residues. The germline V and J ends were trimmed by 5 bases and 9 bases, with 14 bases remaining between them. Germline V lookup: CDR1 SGHTA, CDR2 FQGNSA. The chain's CDR3 is CASSRRTGLEQFF. CDR3 nucleotide sequence: TGTGCCAGCAGCCGTCGAACGGGACTTGAGCAGTTCTTC.

V gene TRBV6-6 combines with J gene TRBJ2-7; TRBD2 agrees at 7 bases. This CDR3 is 13 amino acids long. Trimming took 6 bases from V and 5 from J; bases not matched to a gene: 7. The germline V gene has CDR1 MNHNY and CDR2 SVGAGI (reference sequence). CDR3 coding DNA: TGTGCCAGCAGCCTGGGGGGGGGACACGAGCAGTACTTC. Its translation: CASSLGGGHEQYF.

The rearrangement joins TRBV5-1 to TRBJ2-5; unclear D gene. The CDR3 has 14 amino acids. Per germline, CDR1 SGHRS and CDR2 YFSETQ. V lost 0 bases to trimming and J lost 5 bases, with 11 bases between them. The CDR3 DNA reads as TGCGCCAGCAGCTTGGAAACGTTATGGGAGACCCAGTACTTC. Its protein product is CASSLETLWETQYF.

The chain carries TRBV23-1 and TRBJ2-2; D gene ambiguous. TRBV23-1 is flagged as an ORF with uncertain function. This CDR3 region has 14 residues. Trimming stripped 0 bases from V and 4 bases from J, with 6 bases between. The CDR3 sequence is CASSQSGSTGELFF. The CDR3, as DNA: TGCGCCAGCAGTCAATCTGGGTCCACCGGGGAGCTGTTTTTT.

CDR3 DNA sequence: TGTGCCTGGAACGGGGGAGAGGTTGAGACCCAGTACTTC. It yields the protein CAWNGGEVETQYF. The chain has TRBV30 and TRBJ2-5; tentative D call: TRBD2 (6 bases). Germline V lookup: CDR1 GTSNPN, CDR2 SVGIG (reference sequence). The CDR3 length is 13 residues. The V end lost 4 bases, the J end lost 5 bases, and 14 bases lay between the germline ends.

The chain recombines TRBV20-1 with TRBJ2-5; D uncertain. The V end was cut by 6 bases, the J end by 3 bases, with 8 bases between. Germline CDR1 DFQATT, CDR2 SNEGSKA (reference sequence). This CDR3 comprises 11 residues. Here the CDR3 reads CSAAFEETQYF. The CDR3 DNA follows: TGCAGTGCGGCCTTTGAAGAGACCCAGTACTTC.

As to this clone: Other nucleotide sequences from this sample produce the same CDR3. The chain joins TRBV6-5 to TRBJ1-2; unclear D gene. The CDR3 is 15 residues long. V was shortened by 7 bases and J by 0 bases, with 15 bases between the two germline ends. The V gene's germline CDR1 is MNHEY and CDR2 SVGAGI. The CDR3 DNA reads as TGTGCCAGCACCCAGAGCCCCCGAGCTAACTATGGCTACACCTTC. Residues: CASTQSPRANYGYTF.

This sequence joins TRBV7-9 and TRBJ1-1, with D perhaps TRBD1 (5 bases). The germline V gene has CDR1 SEHNR and CDR2 FQNEAQ (reference sequence). There are 15 residues in the CDR3. V shed 3 bases and J shed 1 base, with 12 bases lying between them. DNA of the CDR3: TGTGCCAGCAGCTTCAATACCCAGGGGAACACTGAAGCTTTCTTT. This codes for CASSFNTQGNTEAFF. The entire variable domain, with the rest obtained from reference TRBV7-9 and TRBJ1-1, is as follows: DTGVSQNPRHKITKRGQNVTFRCDPISEHNRLYWYRQTLGQGPEFLTYFQNEAQLEKSRLLSDRFSAERPKGSFSTLEIQRTEQGDSAMYLCASSFNTQGNTEAFFGQGTRLTVV.

The chain uses TRBV5-1 and TRBJ1-1, with 7 bases lining up with TRBD1. This CDR3 is 20 amino acids long. Germline V gives CDR1 SGHRS, CDR2 YFSETQ. V shed 4 bases, J shed 0 bases, and the junction held 21 bases outside the gene matches. Written as DNA, the CDR3 is TGCGCCAGCAGCCGTACCACGCGCCGACAGGGCAAAGGGATGAACACTGAAGCTTTCTTT. The encoded protein is CASSRTTRRQGKGMNTEAFF.

In the case of this clone: Its ends do not fully match the called genes, so a read error is possible. The chain links TRBV5-1 to TRBJ2-5, with 15 bases fitting TRBD2. The V gene's germline CDR1 is SGHRS and CDR2 YFSETQ. The CDR3 runs 22 residues. The CDR3, as DNA: TGCGCCAGCAGCTTGGCCCGGCTTCGAGGGACTAGCGGGAGGCCCGGGTTAGAGGCCCAGTACTTC. This sequence encodes CASSLARLRGTSGRPGLEAQYF.

This clone was counted between two and nine times. The chain carries TRBV15 and TRBJ2-1, with 9 nucleotides matching TRBD2. The CDR3 consists of 17 residues. J lost 7 bases, V lost 7 bases, and 17 bases had no gene match. Germline V gene sequence: CDR1 LNHNV, CDR2 YYDKDF (reference sequence). CDR3 residues: CATTASGNSGLRNEQFF. The CDR3 nucleotides are TGTGCCACCACGGCTAGCGGGAACTCAGGCTTGCGGAATGAGCAGTTCTTC.

This clone was counted a few times. V usage is TRBV4-2 and J usage is TRBJ2-7; possible D gene TRBD2, 5 bases. V dropped 1 base and J dropped 1 base, with 14 bases sitting between them. From germline, CDR1 is LGHNA and CDR2 YNFKEQ. The CDR3 loop spans 16 amino acids. The CDR3 nucleotides read TGTGCCAGCAGCCAAGTTGGGCGGGTCCTTTCCTACGAGCAGTACTTC. It translates to CASSQVGRVLSYEQYF.